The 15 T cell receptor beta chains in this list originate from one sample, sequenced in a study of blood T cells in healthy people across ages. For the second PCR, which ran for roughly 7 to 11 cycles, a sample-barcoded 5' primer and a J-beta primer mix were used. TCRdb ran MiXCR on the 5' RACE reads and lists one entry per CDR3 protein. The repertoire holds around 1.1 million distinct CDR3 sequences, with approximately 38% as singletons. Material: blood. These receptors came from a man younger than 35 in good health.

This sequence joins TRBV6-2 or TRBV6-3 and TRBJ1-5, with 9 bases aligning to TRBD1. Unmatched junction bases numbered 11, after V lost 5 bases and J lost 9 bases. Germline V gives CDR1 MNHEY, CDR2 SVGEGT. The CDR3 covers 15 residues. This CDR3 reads CASSPWTGANGPQHF. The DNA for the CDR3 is TGTGCCAGCAGTCCCTGGACAGGGGCGAATGGGCCCCAGCATTTT.

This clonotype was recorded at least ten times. The chain's CDR3 is CASSGSTNEKLFF. The CDR3 DNA is TGTGCCAGCTCGGGATCAACTAATGAAAAACTGTTTTTT. The V call is TRBV2, the J call TRBJ1-4; D remains unclear. Germline CDR1 is SNHLY and CDR2 is FYNNEI. V was pared by 8 bases and J by 0 bases, with 7 bases between. The CDR3 contains 13 residues.

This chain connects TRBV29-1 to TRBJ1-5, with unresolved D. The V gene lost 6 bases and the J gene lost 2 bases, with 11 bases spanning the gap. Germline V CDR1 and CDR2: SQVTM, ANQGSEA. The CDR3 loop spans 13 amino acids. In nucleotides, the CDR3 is TGCAGCGTAGGCGACACTGGCAATCAGCCCCAGCATTTT. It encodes CSVGDTGNQPQHF.

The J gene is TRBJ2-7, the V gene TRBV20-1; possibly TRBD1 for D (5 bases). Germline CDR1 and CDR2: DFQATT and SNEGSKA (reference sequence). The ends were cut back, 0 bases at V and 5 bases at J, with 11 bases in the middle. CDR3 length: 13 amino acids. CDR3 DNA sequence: TGCAGTGCTAGAGATACGAAAGGGGACGAGCAGTACTTC. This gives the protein CSARDTKGDEQYF.

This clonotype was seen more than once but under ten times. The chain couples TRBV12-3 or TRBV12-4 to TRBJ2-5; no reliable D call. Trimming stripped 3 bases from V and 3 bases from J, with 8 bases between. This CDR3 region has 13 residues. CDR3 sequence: CASSFLGEETQYF. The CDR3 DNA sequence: TGTGCCAGCAGTTTTTTGGGTGAAGAGACCCAGTACTTC.

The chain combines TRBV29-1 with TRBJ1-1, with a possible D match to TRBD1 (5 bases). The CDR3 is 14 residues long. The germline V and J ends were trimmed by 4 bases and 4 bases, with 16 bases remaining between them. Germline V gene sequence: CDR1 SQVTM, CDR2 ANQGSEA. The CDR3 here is CSVVNRGKTTEAFF. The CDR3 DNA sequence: TGCAGCGTTGTAAATAGGGGAAAAACCACTGAAGCTTTCTTT.

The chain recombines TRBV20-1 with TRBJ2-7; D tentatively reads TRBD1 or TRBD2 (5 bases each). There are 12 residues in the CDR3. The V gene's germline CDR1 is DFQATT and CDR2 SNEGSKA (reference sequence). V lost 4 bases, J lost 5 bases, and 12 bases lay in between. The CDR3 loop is CSAIRDGDEQYF. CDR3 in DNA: TGCAGTGCTATCCGGGACGGAGACGAGCAGTACTTC.

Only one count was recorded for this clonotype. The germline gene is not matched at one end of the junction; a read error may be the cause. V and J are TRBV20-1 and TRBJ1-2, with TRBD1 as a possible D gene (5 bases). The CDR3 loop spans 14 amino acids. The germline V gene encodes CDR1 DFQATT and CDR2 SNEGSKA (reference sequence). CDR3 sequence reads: CNANGGRTVYGYTF. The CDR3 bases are TGCAATGCTAACGGGGGGAGAACGGTCTATGGCTACACCTTC.

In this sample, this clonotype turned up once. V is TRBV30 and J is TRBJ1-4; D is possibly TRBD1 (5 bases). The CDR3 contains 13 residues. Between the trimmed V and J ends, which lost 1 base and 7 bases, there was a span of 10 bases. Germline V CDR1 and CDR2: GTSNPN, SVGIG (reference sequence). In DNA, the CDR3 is TGTGCCTGGAGTGCGGGTGGGGCTGAAAAACTGTTTTTT. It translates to CAWSAGGAEKLFF.

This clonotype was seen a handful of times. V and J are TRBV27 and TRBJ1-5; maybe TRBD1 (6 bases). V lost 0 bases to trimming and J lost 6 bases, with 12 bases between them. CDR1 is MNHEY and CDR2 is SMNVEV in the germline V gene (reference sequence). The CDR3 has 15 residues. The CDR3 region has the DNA TGTGCCAGCAGTTTATCGACGGGGGGGCGTCAGCCCCAGCATTTT. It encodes CASSLSTGGRQPQHF.

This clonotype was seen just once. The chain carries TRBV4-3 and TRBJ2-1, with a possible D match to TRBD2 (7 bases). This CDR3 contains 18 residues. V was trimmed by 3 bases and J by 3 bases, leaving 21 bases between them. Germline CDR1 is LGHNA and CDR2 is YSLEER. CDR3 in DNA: TGCGCCAGCAGCCAGGACCACTTGAGGGGGGGTATCTACAATGAGCAGTTCTTC. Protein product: CASSQDHLRGGIYNEQFF.

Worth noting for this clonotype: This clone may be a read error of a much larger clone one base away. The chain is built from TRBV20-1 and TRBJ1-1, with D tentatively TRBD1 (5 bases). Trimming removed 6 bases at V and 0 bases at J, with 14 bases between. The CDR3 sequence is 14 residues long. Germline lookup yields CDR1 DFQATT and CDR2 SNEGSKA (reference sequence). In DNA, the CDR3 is TGCAGTGCCCCCCCCGGGGGGATGAACACTGAAGCTTTCTTT. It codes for CSAPPGGMNTEAFF.

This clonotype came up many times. The CDR3 sequence is CSARGTAYNEQFF. Here the CDR3 DNA reads TGCAGTGCTAGAGGAACAGCCTACAATGAGCAGTTCTTC. The gene calls are TRBV20-1 and TRBJ2-1; D uncertain. Trimming took off 1 base at V and 2 bases at J, with 6 bases between the two ends. From germline, CDR1 is DFQATT and CDR2 SNEGSKA (reference sequence). The CDR3 covers 13 residues.

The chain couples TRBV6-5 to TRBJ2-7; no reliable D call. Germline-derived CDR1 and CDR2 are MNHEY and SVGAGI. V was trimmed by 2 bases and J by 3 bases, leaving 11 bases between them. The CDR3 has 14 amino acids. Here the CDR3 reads CASSYAPDGYEQYF. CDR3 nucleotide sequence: TGTGCCAGCAGTTACGCGCCAGACGGCTACGAGCAGTACTTC.

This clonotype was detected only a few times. CDR3 sequence (DNA): TGTGCCAGCAGCATCGGACTAGGCAATCAGCCCCAGCATTTT. Encoded protein: CASSIGLGNQPQHF. The chain has TRBV12-3 or TRBV12-4 and TRBJ1-5; no clear D gene. V lost 6 bases and J 2 bases, leaving 11 bases between the germline ends. The CDR3 loop spans 14 amino acids.